This record concerns one T cell receptor beta chain sequence. These data come from a study of CD8+CD57+ T cells in acquired aplastic anemia. This CDR3 spans 17 amino acids. Germline V gives CDR1 LNHNV, CDR2 YYDKDF (reference sequence). The junction had 6 bases not matched to a gene; V was cut back by 3 bases and J by 3 bases. CDR3 and TCR beta VDJ profiling relied on genomic DNA as the template. MiXCR, applied by TCRdb to the reads, yields one record per CDR3 protein. The sample includes 150,000 or so distinct CDR3 sequences, 50% to 75% of them seen just once. The rearrangement links TRBV15 to TRBJ2-1; 12 bases fit TRBD2. Sequenced material: sorted CD4+, CD8+, or CD8+CD57+ T cells (not recorded which) from PBMCs. The receptor was isolated from a human donor in good health. CDR3 region: CATSSQGLAGLYNEQFF. For the CDR3, the DNA is TGTGCCACCAGCAGCCAAGGACTAGCGGGGCTCTACAATGAGCAGTTCTTC. Filled out from reference TRBV15 and TRBJ2-1, the complete variable domain reads DAMVIQNPRYQVTQFGKPVTLSCSQTLNHNVMYWYQQKSSQAPKLLFHYYDKDFNNEADTPDNFQSRRPNTSFCFLDIRSPGLGDTAMYLCATSSQGLAGLYNEQFFGPGTRLTVL.